This TCR beta chain derives from a study of graft-versus-host responses after intestinal transplantation. On the study more broadly: In this cohort, recipients had multivisceral, liver-intestinal, or isolated intestinal transplants. Anti-thymocyte globulin induction was given to all recipients, followed by tacrolimus and steroids for around three years.

Sequencing was performed with immunoSEQ multiplex PCR; in TCRdb, only in-frame clones are kept and a portion is missing. Found here are 23,000 or so clones, 30% to 40% of them singletons; the top ten hold 9.2%. Points from the study as a whole: Early after transplant, HvG clones declined as circulating GvH clones peaked. Recipient marrow showed GvH clones, some seen first in ileum or blood.

This clone was found a few times. The germline gives CDR1 SGHRS, CDR2 YFSETQ. CDR3 length equals 13 residues. V lost 0 bases, J lost 1 base, and 3 bases lay in between. The researchers put 200,000 CFSE-labeled responder cells into plates with 200,000 irradiated, violet-dye-labeled stimulator cells. This sequence was found in a human patient who received an intestinal transplant. The V and J genes are TRBV5-1 and TRBJ2-3; D gene uncertain. Source: alloreactive CD8+ T cells from a mixed lymphocyte reaction culture, taken before intestinal transplant. The subset here: CFSE-low proliferating T cells sorted from roughly 6-day pre-transplant mixed lymphocyte reaction (GvH or HvG direction). The CDR3 reads CASSLEGTDTQYF. The CDR3 DNA follows: TGCGCCAGCAGCTTGGAAGGCACAGATACGCAGTATTTT.